The clone carrying this T cell receptor (beta chain) was picked up a small number of times. The data are from a study of identical twins. This CDR3 contains 15 residues. TCRdb redid the calling of the 5' RACE reads with MiXCR, one entry per CDR3 protein. This table has 400,000 to 500,000 distinct CDR3 sequences, under 20% appearing once. V and J are TRBV21-1 and TRBJ2-1; the D segment call TRBD1 is taken from the table without a DNA check. TRBV21-1 has pseudogene status. Sequencing was performed on naive T cells sorted from blood. The source of this sequence is a middle-aged man in good health. DNA for the CDR3: TGTGCCAGCAGCAAAATCATGCCACAGGTTTTTTTGCAGTTCTTC. This translates into CASSKIMPQVFLQFF.